This T cell receptor beta chain was obtained from a study of T cell repertoires in cytomegalovirus infection. Using its own MiXCR run on the reads, TCRdb lists one record per CDR3 protein. The data contain around 190,000 distinct CDR3 sequences, under 15% of them seen just once; the ten biggest clones take up 25% to 30%. The receptor was isolated from a human donor in good health (CMV status not recorded). Some clones in this sample may be carry-over from other donors' samples. The specimen sequenced was PBMCs.

CDR3 bases: TGTGCCAGCTCACGGGCAGGGGGCATGATAAACACTGAAGCTTTCTTT. Translated: CASSRAGGMINTEAFF. The chain uses TRBV18 and TRBJ1-1, with 8 bases identical to TRBD1. Germline trimming cut 4 bases from V and 2 bases from J; bases unmatched to any gene: 9. The CDR3 is made up of 16 amino acids. Germline CDR1 is KGHSH and CDR2 is LQKENI.